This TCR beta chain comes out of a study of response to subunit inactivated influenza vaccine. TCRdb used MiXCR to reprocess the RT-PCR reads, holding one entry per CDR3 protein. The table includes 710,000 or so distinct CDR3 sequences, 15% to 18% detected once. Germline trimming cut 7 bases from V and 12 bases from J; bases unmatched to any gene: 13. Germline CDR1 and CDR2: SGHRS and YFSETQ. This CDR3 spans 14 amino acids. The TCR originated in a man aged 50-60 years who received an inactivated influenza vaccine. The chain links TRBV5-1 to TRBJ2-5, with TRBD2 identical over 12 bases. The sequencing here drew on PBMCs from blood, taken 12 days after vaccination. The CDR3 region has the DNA TGCGCCAGCCGACCTACTAGCGGGGGGAAAGAGGAGTACTTC. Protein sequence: CASRPTSGGKEEYF. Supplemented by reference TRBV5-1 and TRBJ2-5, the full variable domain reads KAGVTQTPRYLIKTRGQQVTLSCSPISGHRSVSWYQQTPGQGLQFLFEYFSETQRNKGNFPGRFSGRQFSNSRSEMNVSTLELGDSALYLCASRPTSGGKEEYFGPGTRLLVL.